The 16 T cell receptor beta chains below come from one sample, sequenced in a study of monozygotic twins with inflammatory bowel disease. TCRdb reanalyzed the 5' RACE reads, giving one entry per CDR3 protein sequence and no DNA. The table for this sample gives fewer than 200,000 distinct CDR3 sequences. The source material was blood. The receptors derive from a human donor with ulcerative colitis or Crohn's disease, or a healthy co-twin of an affected twin (not recorded which).

V usage is TRBV4-3 and J usage is TRBJ2-7; the D call of TRBD1 rests on TCRdb alone, since no DNA is present to check it. The CDR3 sequence is 15 residues long. The V gene's germline CDR1 is LGHNA and CDR2 YSLEER. The CDR3 sequence is CASSQLGRASYEQYF.

The chain carries TRBV12-3 or TRBV12-4 and TRBJ2-4. This CDR3 region has 14 residues. The CDR3 region is CASSFAQRRNIQYF.

The rearrangement uses TRBV28 and TRBJ2-7; checking the TCRdb D call of TRBD1 is not possible without DNA. CDR1 is MDHEN and CDR2 is SYDVKM in the germline V gene. The CDR3 length is 15 residues. The chain's CDR3 is CASSWGGGIGNEQYF. The full variable domain, completed using reference TRBV28 and TRBJ2-7, is DVKVTQSSRYLVKRTGEKVFLECVQDMDHENMFWYRQDPGLGLRLIYFSYDVKMKEKGDIPEGYSVSREKKERFSLILESASTNQTSMYLCASSWGGGIGNEQYFGPGTRLTVT.

The V call is TRBV20-1, the J call TRBJ2-5; TCRdb outputs TRBD2, but without DNA this stays unchecked. This CDR3 spans 12 amino acids. Germline-derived CDR1 and CDR2 are DFQATT and SNEGSKA (reference sequence). CDR3 in amino acids: CSAGRGQETQYF.

The V gene is TRBV4-1, the J gene TRBJ2-2. This CDR3 has 14 residues. Germline V CDR1 and CDR2: MGHRA, YSYEKL. The CDR3 protein is CASSQVGRTGELFF.

The gene calls are TRBV24-1 and TRBJ2-3; TCRdb's D call, TRBD2, is unchecked because there is no DNA. This CDR3 is 14 amino acids long. Germline values: CDR1 KGHDR, CDR2 SFDVKD. The CDR3 loop reads CATRSGRATDTQYF.

The chain combines TRBV5-5 with TRBJ1-3. There are 13 residues in the CDR3. The germline CDR1 and CDR2 sequences are SGHKS and YYEKEE (reference sequence). CDR3 protein: CASSLELGNTIYF.

The chain employs TRBV20-1 and TRBJ1-2; with no DNA, the TCRdb D assignment of TRBD1 cannot be verified. Looked up from germline, CDR1 is DFQATT and CDR2 is SNEGSKA (reference sequence). The CDR3 extends over 13 amino acids. The chain's CDR3 is CSASSRGNYGYTF.

This sequence joins TRBV5-1 and TRBJ2-1; the D call of TRBD2 rests on TCRdb alone, since no DNA is present to check it. From germline, CDR1 is SGHRS and CDR2 YFSETQ. This CDR3 region has 18 residues. The CDR3 sequence: CASSGTGLAGAIYNEQFF. The whole variable domain, remainder taken from reference TRBV5-1 and TRBJ2-1, is KAGVTQTPRYLIKTRGQQVTLSCSPISGHRSVSWYQQTPGQGLQFLFEYFSETQRNKGNFPGRFSGRQFSNSRSEMNVSTLELGDSALYLCASSGTGLAGAIYNEQFFGPGTRLTVL.

The chain recombines TRBV6-1 with TRBJ2-4; TCRdb picks TRBD2, but there is no DNA to check that call. The CDR3 sequence is 16 residues long. Germline V lookup: CDR1 MNHNS, CDR2 SASEGT. This CDR3 is CASSEMEGLAKNIQYF.

This chain uses TRBV5-1 with TRBJ1-2; TCRdb indicates TRBD1, and absent DNA this call remains unverified. Germline CDR1 and CDR2: SGHRS and YFSETQ. The CDR3 length is 17 residues. This chain's CDR3 is CASSLDWTTGGGYGYTF.

V is TRBV5-1 and J is TRBJ2-1; TCRdb names TRBD2, which stays unverified in the absence of DNA. This CDR3 is built from 17 residues. Looked up from germline, CDR1 is SGHRS and CDR2 is YFSETQ. Here the CDR3 reads CASSLAGLGIHYNEQFF.

This chain joins TRBV4-3 and TRBJ2-3; checking the TCRdb D call of TRBD1 is not possible without DNA. Germline V CDR1 and CDR2: LGHNA, YSLEER. This CDR3 is 16 amino acids long. The CDR3 protein is CASSQEGGQSTDTQYF.

The chain joins TRBV10-3 to TRBJ1-1; with no DNA, the TCRdb D assignment of TRBD1 cannot be verified. There are 12 residues in the CDR3. Germline CDR1 reads ENHRY; CDR2 reads SYGVKD. The CDR3 loop reads CAVGQGGTEAFF.

V is TRBV20-1 and J is TRBJ2-2; TCRdb's assignment of TRBD1 cannot be checked, as there is no DNA. This CDR3 contains 13 residues. Germline CDR1 DFQATT, CDR2 SNEGSKA (reference sequence). The CDR3 is CSAEQGAIGELFF.

The V and J genes are TRBV7-8 and TRBJ1-1. This CDR3 region has 19 residues. From germline, CDR1 is SGHVS and CDR2 FQNEAQ. The CDR3 is CASSLAGRRVTAMNTEAFF. Drawing the rest from reference TRBV7-8 and TRBJ1-1, the complete variable domain is GAGVSQSPRYKVAKRGQDVALRCDPISGHVSLFWYQQALGQGPEFLTYFQNEAQLDKSGLPSDRFFAERPEGSVSTLKIQRTQQEDSAVYLCASSLAGRRVTAMNTEAFFGQGTRLTVV.